This T cell receptor beta chain comes out of a study of identical twins. Points from the study as a whole: Sharing of beta out-of-frame sequences by twins showed a weaker excess. Fewer insertions marked abundant cord blood beta clonotypes; young adult naive trended weakly, memory not at all.

This clonotype was detected a few times. The target antigen is unknown. With V trimmed by 5 bases and J by 4 bases, 13 bases remained unmatched. The CDR3 runs to 18 residues. Per the germline V gene, CDR1 is DFQATT and CDR2 is SNEGSKA (reference sequence). Only healthy Caucasians were enrolled as donors. cDNA carried unique molecular identifiers, and a universal primer site was added by template switching. TCRdb re-derived calls from the 5' RACE reads in MiXCR, one entry per CDR3 protein. Of about 700,000 distinct CDR3 sequences listed, more than 6.5% are singletons. This sample also appeared in a second study, on yellow fever vaccine responses in identical twins.

This chain joins TRBV20-1 and TRBJ2-6, with 11 bases lining up with TRBD2. The sequenced material came from PBMCs. The origin of this receptor is a woman aged 18-29 years in good health. CDR3: CSAARLAGSSFGANVLTF. The CDR3 nucleotides read TGCAGTGCTGCTAGACTAGCGGGGAGCTCATTCGGGGCCAACGTCCTGACTTTC.